One sample yielded the 28 T cell receptor beta chains listed below, sequenced in a study of blood T cells in healthy people across ages (dated by TCRdb to about 2015). To prepare the library, 5' RACE was applied. TCRdb records Illumina HiSeq 2500 as the sequencer. A second 7 to 11 cycle PCR used a sample-barcoded 5' primer and a J-beta primer mix. TCRdb trimmed public reads at Q25 via fastp, called clones via MiXCR and kept in-frame beta chains. Rows merge per CDR3 protein into single entries with the most common DNA and genes. In all, the sample holds hundreds of thousands of distinct CDR3 sequences, and about 37% of those were seen once. Jointly, the top ten make up roughly 13% of the sample. Sequenced material: blood. Receptors were obtained from a man younger than 35 in good health.

The chain is built from TRBV4-1 and TRBJ2-3, with 8 bases lining up with TRBD2. The CDR3 has 15 residues. The V gene's germline CDR1 is MGHRA and CDR2 YSYEKL. The V segment lost 1 base and the J segment 6 bases; nucleotides outside the gene matches: 6. The CDR3 loop reads CASSQGLGGGDTQYF. The CDR3 DNA follows: TGCGCCAGCAGCCAAGGCCTCGGGGGGGGGGATACGCAGTATTTT.

The V and J genes are TRBV9 and TRBJ2-1, with a possible D match to TRBD1 (5 bases). Trimming pared 4 bases from V and 6 bases from J, leaving 20 bases between. The V gene's germline CDR1 is SGDLS and CDR2 YYNGEE. The CDR3 is 16 residues long. The CDR3 nucleotides read TGTGCCAGCAGCCCATACCCCGCAGGGCTAAGCAATGAGCAGTTCTTC. This translates into CASSPYPAGLSNEQFF.

A few counts support this clonotype. The V and J genes are TRBV20-1 and TRBJ1-2, with 8 bases that match TRBD1. Trimming at V came to 0 bases and at J to 7 bases, leaving 10 bases not matched to a gene. Per germline, CDR1 DFQATT and CDR2 SNEGSKA (reference sequence). The CDR3 sequence is 15 residues long. The CDR3 DNA reads as TGCAGTGCTAGAGATTCCGGGACAGGTATCCGTGGCTACACCTTC. Protein: CSARDSGTGIRGYTF.

V and J are TRBV29-1 and TRBJ2-1; 8 bases fit TRBD2. Germline V gene lookup returns CDR1 SQVTM and CDR2 ANQGSEA. The J segment lost 8 bases and the V segment lost 4 bases, leaving 7 bases of the junction unmatched. The CDR3 sequence is 13 residues long. DNA for the CDR3: TGCAGCGTTGTGAGGCTAGCGGGCTATGAGCAGTTCTTC. Translating gives CSVVRLAGYEQFF.

This chain joins TRBV5-6 and TRBJ1-1, with 8 bases fitting TRBD1. V was pared by 2 bases and J by 6 bases, with 12 bases of the junction left unmatched. This CDR3 has 16 residues. In germline, CDR1 is SGHDT, CDR2 YYEEEE. The CDR3 bases are TGTGCCAGCAGCTTCCAGGGGGCGATTTTAGTCGCTGAAGCTTTCTTT. As protein: CASSFQGAILVAEAFF.

The V call is TRBV6-6, the J call TRBJ2-7; D may be TRBD1 or TRBD2 (5 bases each). CDR1 MNHNY and CDR2 SVGAGI come from the germline V gene (reference sequence). The CDR3 is 13 residues long. V lost 8 bases and J lost 2, with 13 bases in between. The CDR3 bases are TGTGCCAGCTGCTCGGGGCTCACCTACGAGCAGTACTTC. Translated, it gives CASCSGLTYEQYF.

With respect to this clonotype: Mismatch with germline at one junction end may stem from a read error. The chain uses TRBV9 and TRBJ1-5; D not resolved. CDR3 size: 13 residues. The germline CDR1 and CDR2 sequences are SGDLS and YYNGEE. DNA of the CDR3: TGTGCCGGCAGCGCCCGGAGTGATCAGCCCCAGCATTTT. Protein product: CAGSARSDQPQHF.

The chain couples TRBV29-1 to TRBJ1-2; D unresolved. Between the trimmed V and J ends, which lost 0 bases and 0 bases, there was a span of 11 bases. The CDR3 has 15 amino acids. Germline-derived CDR1 and CDR2 are SQVTM and ANQGSEA. The CDR3 region is CSVEDRWSSNYGYTF. For the CDR3, the DNA is TGCAGCGTTGAAGATCGGTGGAGCTCTAACTATGGCTACACCTTC. The full variable domain, with the rest looked up from reference TRBV29-1 and TRBJ1-2, is SAVISQKPSRDICQRGTSLTIQCQVDSQVTMMFWYRQQPGQSLTLIATANQGSEATYESGFVIDKFPISRPNLTFSTLTVSNMSPEDSSIYLCSVEDRWSSNYGYTFGSGTRLTVV.

This clonotype came up a few times. Written as DNA, the CDR3 is TGTGCCAGCACCCAGGACCGGAGCTCCTACAATGAGCAGTTCTTC. Its translation is CASTQDRSSYNEQFF. The chain links TRBV6-2 or TRBV6-3 to TRBJ2-1; the D is unclear. The CDR3 sequence is 15 residues long. Per the germline V gene, CDR1 is MNHEY and CDR2 is SVGEGT. V was clipped by 7 bases and J by 0 bases, with 13 bases between them.

This clonotype was detected once. The chain recombines TRBV6-6 with TRBJ1-2; possibly TRBD1 for D (6 bases). This CDR3 region has 13 residues. Trimming pared 5 bases from V and 6 bases from J, leaving 13 bases between. CDR1 and CDR2 from the germline V gene are MNHNY and SVGAGI (reference sequence). CDR3: CASSDRPEDGYTF. CDR3 coding DNA: TGTGCCAGCAGTGACAGGCCCGAGGATGGCTACACCTTC.

This clonotype was observed a handful of times. The rearrangement joins TRBV4-2 to TRBJ2-4; 7 bases are shared with TRBD1. J gave up 5 bases and V 1 base, and 5 bases lay outside the gene matches. The germline V gene encodes CDR1 LGHNA and CDR2 YNFKEQ. The CDR3 length is 15 residues. As DNA, the CDR3 is TGTGCCAGCAGCCAAGCCGGGACAGAGGAAAACATTCAGTACTTC. This sequence encodes CASSQAGTEENIQYF.

This chain connects TRBV12-3 or TRBV12-4 to TRBJ1-1, with D tentatively TRBD1 (5 bases). Deletions cut 6 bases from V and 8 bases from J, with 16 bases between. This CDR3 has 13 amino acids. CDR3 in DNA: TGTGCCAGCAGCCGGGGGGAGGGATGGGAAGCTTTCTTT. This encodes CASSRGEGWEAFF.

The table lists this clonotype with a few counts. The rearrangement uses TRBV7-2 and TRBJ1-5, with D possibly matching TRBD1 (6 bases). The CDR3 sequence is 14 residues long. The germline CDR1 and CDR2 sequences are SGHTA and FQGNSA. Between the trimmed V and J ends, which lost 5 bases and 6 bases, there was a span of 14 bases. As DNA, the CDR3 is TGTGCCAGCAGCCAAAACCAGGGGCTTCAGCCCCAGCATTTT. The encoded protein is CASSQNQGLQPQHF.

This clonotype was seen a handful of times. The chain couples TRBV6-1 to TRBJ1-5; a possible D gene is TRBD1 (6 bases). V lost 4 bases and J lost 0, with 13 bases in between. The length of the CDR3 is 16 residues. The germline gives CDR1 MNHNS, CDR2 SASEGT. CDR3 sequence reads: CASSGRGQYSNQPQHF. The CDR3 DNA is TGTGCCAGCAGTGGAAGAGGACAGTATAGCAATCAGCCCCAGCATTTT.

The chain links TRBV12-3 or TRBV12-4 to TRBJ2-1, with D maybe TRBD1 (6 bases). The DNA end is more similar to TRBJ2-7, so the J call may be wrong. CDR3 size: 14 residues. In DNA, the CDR3 is TGTGCCAGCAGTTTCCCCGACAGGAACAATGAGCAGTACTTC. Translating gives CASSFPDRNNEQYF.

The rearrangement uses TRBV5-1 and TRBJ2-1, with TRBD2 matching 9 bases. Per the germline V gene, CDR1 is SGHRS and CDR2 is YFSETQ. V gave up 4 bases and J gave up 4 bases; unmatched junction bases: 12. The CDR3 extends over 17 amino acids. The CDR3 region is CASSPGTGLAIYNEQFF. The DNA for the CDR3 is TGCGCCAGCAGCCCGGGTACGGGACTAGCCATTTACAATGAGCAGTTCTTC.

With respect to this clonotype: Mismatch with germline at one junction end may stem from a read error. This chain connects TRBV2 to TRBJ1-6, with TRBD1 identical over 9 bases. The CDR3 consists of 14 residues. Per the germline V gene, CDR1 is SNHLY and CDR2 is FYNNEI. This CDR3 reads CASSRTGANSPPHF. The CDR3 DNA reads as TGTGCCAGCAGTAGGACAGGGGCTAATTCACCCCCCCACTTT.

The chain employs TRBV12-3 or TRBV12-4 and TRBJ2-1, with D perhaps being TRBD1 or TRBD2 (6 bases each). V was pared by 2 bases and J by 13 bases, with 30 bases between. The CDR3 length is 18 residues. In DNA form, the CDR3 reads TGTGCCAGCAGTTTACGCGGGGAAGGTGGCAGGGGAAAAGAGACCCAGTTCTTC. Protein: CASSLRGEGGRGKETQFF.

This clonotype turned up a few times. The V call is TRBV20-1, the J call TRBJ2-5; 12 bases agree with TRBD2. The CDR3 spans 16 residues. The V and J ends lost 0 bases and 11 bases, in that order; junction bases with no gene match: 13. Germline V lookup: CDR1 DFQATT, CDR2 SNEGSKA (reference sequence). In DNA, the CDR3 is TGCAGTGCTAGAGAGTTGGGGACTAGCGGGTACAGTGAGCAGTACTTC. It specifies CSARELGTSGYSEQYF.

This clonotype was picked up a small number of times. This chain links TRBV5-1 with TRBJ2-6, with D possibly being TRBD2 (5 bases). V was cut by 4 bases and J by 1 base, with 12 bases left in between. CDR1 and CDR2 (germline): SGHRS, YFSETQ. The CDR3 spans 16 residues. The CDR3 DNA is TGCGCCAGCAGCCCTCGGACTGAGTCTGGGGCCAACGTCCTGACTTTC. Translating gives CASSPRTESGANVLTF. Full variable domain (outside the CDR3, taken from reference TRBV5-1 and TRBJ2-6): KAGVTQTPRYLIKTRGQQVTLSCSPISGHRSVSWYQQTPGQGLQFLFEYFSETQRNKGNFPGRFSGRQFSNSRSEMNVSTLELGDSALYLCASSPRTESGANVLTFGAGSRLTVL.

This clonotype was picked up one time. The chain has TRBV27 and TRBJ1-6; D uncertain. V dropped 5 bases and J dropped 14 bases, with 16 bases sitting between them. The CDR3 covers 13 residues. The germline V gene has CDR1 MNHEY and CDR2 SMNVEV (reference sequence). CDR3 sequence: CASSPTTAATLHF. CDR3 DNA: TGTGCCAGCAGTCCTACGACGGCGGCAACCCTCCACTTT.

The rearrangement links TRBV5-5 to TRBJ2-1; tentative D call: TRBD2 (6 bases). With 2 bases removed from V and 6 bases from J, the gap between germline ends came to 18 bases. The CDR3 loop spans 16 amino acids. CDR1 and CDR2 from the germline V gene are SGHKS and YYEKEE (reference sequence). CDR3 residues: CASSFTSSASLNEQFF. CDR3 DNA sequence: TGTGCCAGCAGCTTTACCTCTAGCGCCAGCCTCAATGAGCAGTTCTTC.

The chain carries TRBV4-1 and TRBJ2-7; a weak D match, TRBD1 (5 bases). V was pared by 3 bases and J by 0 bases, with 12 bases between. Germline V gene data show CDR1 as MGHRA and CDR2 as YSYEKL. CDR3 length equals 15 residues. CDR3 region: CASSHDQGPSYEQYF. CDR3 in DNA: TGCGCCAGCAGCCACGATCAGGGCCCCTCCTACGAGCAGTACTTC.

The chain uses TRBV4-3 and TRBJ1-2; D is uncertain. CDR1 is LGHNA, CDR2 YSLEER, per germline. The CDR3 has 15 residues. The germline V and J ends were trimmed by 3 bases and 1 base, with 12 bases remaining between them. CDR3 DNA: TGCGCCAGCAGCCAGAACAGCGATCTTAACTATGGCTACACCTTC. This encodes CASSQNSDLNYGYTF.

This chain uses TRBV6-6 with TRBJ1-4; D is perhaps TRBD1 (6 bases). V was clipped by 6 bases and J by 8 bases, with 13 bases between them. Germline V gene sequence: CDR1 MNHNY, CDR2 SVGAGI (reference sequence). CDR3 length: 13 amino acids. For the CDR3, the DNA is TGTGCCAGCAGCCGTGGACAGTGGGAAAAACTGTTTTTT. As protein: CASSRGQWEKLFF.

The gene calls are TRBV12-3 or TRBV12-4 and TRBJ2-6; TRBD1 is a possible D gene (6 bases). This CDR3 spans 17 amino acids. The V gene lost 9 bases and the J gene lost 0 bases, with 18 bases spanning the gap. CDR3: CASSKETGPSGANVLTF. In nucleotides, the CDR3 is TGTGCCAGTAGTAAAGAAACAGGGCCCTCTGGGGCCAACGTCCTGACTTTC.

The rearrangement joins TRBV7-2 to TRBJ1-2, with D possibly matching TRBD1 (5 bases). V was pared by 5 bases and J by 8 bases, with 15 bases between. Germline loops: CDR1 SGHTA, CDR2 FQGNSA. The CDR3 has 13 residues. The chain's CDR3 is CASSLGGVEGYTF. The DNA of the CDR3 is TGTGCCAGCAGCCTGGGGGGGGTCGAGGGCTACACCTTC.

This chain links TRBV12-3 or TRBV12-4 with TRBJ2-5, with D perhaps TRBD2 (5 bases). The CDR3 loop spans 14 amino acids. The V end was cut by 6 bases, the J end by 4 bases, with 15 bases between. CDR3 in DNA: TGTGCCAGCAGGGGGAGCGGTTGGAGAGAGACCCAGTACTTC. It yields the protein CASRGSGWRETQYF.